Only one count was recorded for the clone carrying this T cell receptor (beta chain). The antigen is not known. The table came from immunoSEQ multiplex PCR; TCRdb's copy has only in-frame clones and leaves some out. Found here are around 96,000 clones, more than 80% of them singletons; the top ten hold around 16%. The sample is drawn from a study of graft-versus-host responses after intestinal transplantation. Study-level information: Multivisceral, liver-intestinal, or isolated intestinal transplants were given to recipients. Anti-thymocyte globulin was used for induction in all recipients, who then took tacrolimus and steroids for roughly three years.

Broader study findings: In patients with graft-donor T cell macrochimerism, allograft graft-versus-host to host-versus-graft clonal ratios were high. Some GvH clones were seen earlier in gut or blood, suggesting intestinal origin.

CDR3 length: 17 residues. Deletions cut 4 bases from V and 2 bases from J, with 20 bases between. The germline gives CDR1 MGHRA, CDR2 YSYEKL. This receptor was obtained from a human patient who received an intestinal transplant, so some T cells may come from the graft donor. The chain recombines TRBV4-1 with TRBJ2-5; tentatively, D is TRBD2 (7 bases). Specimen: PBMCs, collected 450 to 480 days after intestinal transplant. DNA of the CDR3: TGCGCCAGCAGCCCACGAGTCGGGGGGCAGGAGCAAGAGACCCAGTACTTC. Encoded protein: CASSPRVGGQEQETQYF.